What follows are 16 T cell receptor beta chains derived from one specimen sequenced in a study of regulatory T cells in long-lasting Graves disease. The time point is: persistent/refractory GD, antithyroid drugs over 5 years with positive TRAb. From PBMCs, RNA was extracted and then used to make the TCR library. Assembly of TCR beta libraries relied on iRepertoire HTBI primers together with Arm-PCR of CDR3 regions. TCRdb re-called the multiplex PCR reads through MiXCR, storing one row per CDR3 protein. Of some 440,000 distinct CDR3 sequences in the sample, roughly 20% were seen once. Sequenced material: peripheral blood mononuclear cells (PBMCs), taken when the disease was refractory, from a patient treated with antithyroid drugs. The receptors were sampled from a female donor with Graves disease.

This clonotype showed up just a few times. The chain links TRBV6-2 or TRBV6-3 to TRBJ2-4, with D perhaps matching TRBD1 or TRBD2 (6 bases each). V shed 5 bases and J shed 6 bases, with 14 bases lying between them. The germline V gene has CDR1 MNHEY and CDR2 SVGEGT. There are 14 residues in the CDR3. The CDR3 region is CASSETEGGNIQYF. CDR3 sequence (DNA): TGTGCCAGCAGTGAAACAGAGGGGGGAAACATTCAGTACTTC.

Points on this clonotype: This may come from a read error, since a much larger clone is one base off. The chain has TRBV12-3 or TRBV12-4 and TRBJ1-1; D is uncertain. The CDR3 is made up of 13 amino acids. The ends were cut back, 5 bases at V and 10 bases at J, with 17 bases in the middle. The CDR3 is CASSASIQRGAFF. The CDR3 DNA is TGTGCCAGCAGTGCTAGTATACAGCGTGGAGCTTTCTTT.

The J gene is TRBJ2-1, the V gene TRBV2, with TRBD2 matching over 8 bases. Germline CDR1 is SNHLY and CDR2 is FYNNEI. There are 14 residues in the CDR3. With 7 bases clipped from V and 2 bases from J, the junction kept 4 bases outside the gene matches. Here the CDR3 reads CASKAGDTYNEQFF. CDR3 DNA sequence: TGTGCCAGCAAAGCGGGAGATACCTACAATGAGCAGTTCTTC.

The V call is TRBV5-1, the J call TRBJ2-7; 10 bases agree with TRBD1. The CDR3 runs to 15 residues. Germline V lookup: CDR1 SGHRS, CDR2 YFSETQ. Trimming took 4 bases from V and 2 from J; bases not matched to a gene: 6. CDR3 coding DNA: TGCGCCAGCAGCGGCGGGACAGGGGAAACCTACGAGCAGTACTTC. This sequence encodes CASSGGTGETYEQYF.

The chain links TRBV28 to TRBJ2-7; D tentatively fits TRBD1 or TRBD2 (6 bases each). The CDR3 consists of 16 residues. Germline values: CDR1 MDHEN, CDR2 SYDVKM. V lost 7 bases, J lost 4 bases, and 23 bases lay in between. Written as DNA, the CDR3 is TGTGCCAGCACGGGGGCCCCGCTAGCTCTGGAGTACGAGCAGTACTTC. It is translated as CASTGAPLALEYEQYF.

This clonotype showed up many times. This chain uses TRBV6-1 with TRBJ1-1; D gene ambiguous. Trimming left V 5 bases short and J 0 bases short, with 10 bases between. In germline, CDR1 is MNHNS, CDR2 SASEGT. CDR3 size: 14 residues. CDR3 DNA sequence: TGTGCCAGCAGTCCCGTTTCGCTGAACACTGAAGCTTTCTTT. This translates into CASSPVSLNTEAFF.

This clonotype was observed many times. The chain has TRBV25-1 and TRBJ2-5, with D perhaps given as TRBD1 or TRBD2 (5 bases each). Trimming shortened V by 8 bases and J by 4 bases, and 29 bases separated the two germline ends. The CDR3 sequence is 18 residues long. Germline CDR1 MGHDK, CDR2 SYGVNS. The CDR3 bases are TGTGCCAGCTCTTCGTCGGGCAGGGTTGGGAGCAGTCGAGAGACCCAGTACTTC. Amino acids: CASSSSGRVGSSRETQYF.

Points on this clonotype: The DNA is omitted, as the CDR3 cannot be located on it reliably, and the CDR3 follows TCRdb's listing. The chain has TRBV19 and TRBJ2-7; TRBD2 was called by the table and not checked on the DNA. The CDR3 contains 15 residues when both ends are counted. The germline V gene encodes CDR1 LNHDA and CDR2 SQIVND (reference sequence). The CDR3 loop is CASTSGQRDSYEQYF.

V usage is TRBV20-1 and J usage is TRBJ1-6; D unclear. The CDR3 sequence is 15 residues long. The germline gives CDR1 DFQATT, CDR2 SNEGSKA (reference sequence). V was clipped by 4 bases and J by 3 bases, with 13 bases between them. This chain's CDR3 is CSAINRNIYNSPLHF. As DNA, the CDR3 is TGCAGTGCTATAAACAGAAACATCTATAATTCACCCCTCCACTTT.

In its sample, this clonotype was seen many times. The CDR3 here is CASSPQGNYGYTF. The CDR3 nucleotides read TGTGCCAGCAGCCCTCAGGGCAACTATGGCTACACCTTC. The chain is built from TRBV18 and TRBJ1-2; D might be TRBD1 (5 bases). Trimming stripped 8 bases from V and 2 bases from J, with 12 bases between. Germline CDR1 reads KGHSH; CDR2 reads LQKENI. CDR3 length: 13 amino acids.

This chain connects TRBV5-5 to TRBJ1-1, with D possibly TRBD1 on 5 matching bases. The CDR3 contains 11 residues. Germline lookup yields CDR1 SGHKS and CDR2 YYEKEE (reference sequence). The V end was cut by 7 bases, the J end by 4 bases, with 8 bases between. The CDR3 DNA is TGTGCCAGCGTAGGGGCCACTGAAGCTTTCTTT. Its protein is CASVGATEAFF.

This clonotype was detected many times. The CDR3, as DNA: TGTGCCAGCAGAACCCAACAGGGGTGGCAGCCCCAGCATTTT. Protein sequence: CASRTQQGWQPQHF. This rearrangement joins TRBV28 to TRBJ1-5; TRBD1 matches 7 bases. This CDR3 is built from 14 residues. CDR1 and CDR2 (germline): MDHEN, SYDVKM. V lost 6 bases and J lost 7; bases outside the gene matches: 9. Full variable domain (remainder filled in from reference TRBV28 and TRBJ1-5): DVKVTQSSRYLVKRTGEKVFLECVQDMDHENMFWYRQDPGLGLRLIYFSYDVKMKEKGDIPEGYSVSREKKERFSLILESASTNQTSMYLCASRTQQGWQPQHFGDGTRLSIL.

This clonotype was picked up many times. The rearrangement links TRBV2 to TRBJ1-1; 8 nucleotides agree with TRBD1. The CDR3 runs 13 residues. Per the germline V gene, CDR1 is SNHLY and CDR2 is FYNNEI. J lost 8 bases, V lost 8 bases, and 10 bases had no gene match. The DNA for the CDR3 is TGTGCCAGCCGGACAGGGCTTTACTACGAAGCTTTCTTT. Protein sequence: CASRTGLYYEAFF.

The V and J genes are TRBV29-1 and TRBJ1-2; D call uncertain. The V and J ends lost 0 bases and 2 bases respectively, with 10 bases between them. The CDR3 extends over 14 amino acids. Germline-derived CDR1 and CDR2 are SQVTM and ANQGSEA. Here the CDR3 DNA reads TGCAGCGTTGAAGATCGGGCAGAAAACTATGGCTACACCTTC. Encoded protein: CSVEDRAENYGYTF.

J is TRBJ1-1 and V is TRBV6-8; D perhaps matches TRBD1 (5 bases). The germline gives CDR1 MNHGY, CDR2 SAAAGT. Deletions cut 8 bases from V and 7 bases from J, with 11 bases between. The CDR3 extends over 11 amino acids. In nucleotides, the CDR3 is TGTGCCAGCGGCTGGGGCAGTGAAGCTTTCTTT. Residues: CASGWGSEAFF.

In DNA, the CDR3 is TGTGCCAGCAGCTTAACCGTGGGGGTCACGGTCGATACGCAGTATTTT. Protein: CASSLTVGVTVDTQYF. The chain couples TRBV7-2 to TRBJ2-3; D tentatively reads TRBD1 or TRBD2 (5 bases each). Deletions cut 2 bases from V and 6 bases from J, with 18 bases between. The length of the CDR3 is 16 residues. Germline CDR1 and CDR2: SGHTA and FQGNSA.